Detailed here is one T cell receptor (beta chain). Its antigen is as yet unknown. The sample is drawn from a study of monozygotic twins with inflammatory bowel disease. Study-level points and caveats: Part of the variability in patient repertoires may have come from differing immunosuppressive treatments.

Following a re-call of the 5' RACE reads, TCRdb has one entry per CDR3 protein and lacks DNA. The listing records some 300,000 distinct CDR3 sequences. The CDR3 loop spans 14 amino acids. The germline V gene encodes CDR1 DFQATT and CDR2 SNEGSKA (reference sequence). The chain is built from TRBV20-1 and TRBJ2-5; the D call of TRBD1 rests on TCRdb alone, since no DNA is present to check it. Sample: blood. The receptor comes from a human donor with ulcerative colitis or Crohn's disease, or a healthy co-twin of an affected twin (not recorded which). The CDR3 protein is CSAQRFGTQETQYF.